This T cell receptor (beta chain) comes out of a study of liver allograft versus peripheral blood T cells. Looking at the study overall: Hepatic allograft T cell receptor repertoires were evaluated relative to those present in recipients' peripheral blood.

The CDR3 contains 13 residues. The V gene end was trimmed by 5 bases and the J gene end by 5 bases; junction bases not matched to a gene: 4. CDR1 and CDR2 from the germline V gene are MNHEY and SVGEGT. Overall study findings and caveats: T cell receptor repertoires inside liver allografts reportedly differed from those in peripheral blood.

One entry per CDR3 protein, called by TCRdb with MiXCR from the reads. The sample has thousands of distinct CDR3 sequences; about a fifth are singletons. This clonotype was counted at least ten times. Its antigen remains unidentified. The source is a human patient who had a liver transplant. Some T cells may be graft donor cells. This chain links TRBV6-2 or TRBV6-3 with TRBJ1-2; 8 bases are shared with TRBD1. Here the CDR3 DNA reads TGTGCCAGCAGTACTCGGACAGGGTATGGCTACACCTTC. Its protein is CASSTRTGYGYTF.